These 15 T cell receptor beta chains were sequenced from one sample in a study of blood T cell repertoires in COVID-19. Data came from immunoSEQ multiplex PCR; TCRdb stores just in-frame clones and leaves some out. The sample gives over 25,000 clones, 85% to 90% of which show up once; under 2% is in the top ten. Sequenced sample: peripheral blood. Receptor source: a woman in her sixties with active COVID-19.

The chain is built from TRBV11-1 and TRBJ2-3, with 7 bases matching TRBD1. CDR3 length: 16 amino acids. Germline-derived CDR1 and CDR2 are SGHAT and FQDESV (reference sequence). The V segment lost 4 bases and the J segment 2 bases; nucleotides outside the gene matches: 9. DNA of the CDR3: TGTGCCAGCAGCTCTGGGCTAGGGGGCTCCACAGATACGCAGTATTTT. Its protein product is CASSSGLGGSTDTQYF.

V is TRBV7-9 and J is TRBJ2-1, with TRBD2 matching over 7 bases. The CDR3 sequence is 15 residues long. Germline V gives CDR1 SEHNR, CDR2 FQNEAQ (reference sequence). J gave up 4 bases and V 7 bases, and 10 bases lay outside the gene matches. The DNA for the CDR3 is TGTGCCAGCACCGCGGGGAGGGCAAAATACAATGAGCAGTTCTTC. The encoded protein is CASTAGRAKYNEQFF.

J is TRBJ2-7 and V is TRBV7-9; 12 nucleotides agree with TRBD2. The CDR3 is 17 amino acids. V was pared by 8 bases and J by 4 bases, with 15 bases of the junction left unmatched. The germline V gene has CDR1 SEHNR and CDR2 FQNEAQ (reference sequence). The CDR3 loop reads CASAHVGLAGGKYEQYF. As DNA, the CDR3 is TGTGCCAGCGCCCACGTAGGGCTAGCGGGAGGGAAGTACGAGCAGTACTTC.

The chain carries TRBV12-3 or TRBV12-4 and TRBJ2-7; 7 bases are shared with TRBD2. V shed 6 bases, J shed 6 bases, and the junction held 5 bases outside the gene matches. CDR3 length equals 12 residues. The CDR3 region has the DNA TGTGCCAGCAGCCGCACTAGCGCCGAGCAGTACTTC. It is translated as CASSRTSAEQYF.

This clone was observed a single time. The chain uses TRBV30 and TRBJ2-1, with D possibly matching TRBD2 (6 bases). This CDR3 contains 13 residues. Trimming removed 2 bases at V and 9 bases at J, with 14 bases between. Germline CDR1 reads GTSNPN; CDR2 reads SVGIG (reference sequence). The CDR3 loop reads CAWSRGYSVEQFF. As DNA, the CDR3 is TGTGCCTGGAGTCGGGGGTACTCTGTTGAGCAGTTCTTC.

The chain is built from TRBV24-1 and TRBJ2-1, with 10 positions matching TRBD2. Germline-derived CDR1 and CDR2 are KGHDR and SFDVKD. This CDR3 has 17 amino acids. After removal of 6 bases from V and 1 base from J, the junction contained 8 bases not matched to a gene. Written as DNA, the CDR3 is TGTGCCACCAGTCGAGCGGGAGGGCCGTTTTCCTACAATGAGCAGTTCTTC. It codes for CATSRAGGPFSYNEQFF.

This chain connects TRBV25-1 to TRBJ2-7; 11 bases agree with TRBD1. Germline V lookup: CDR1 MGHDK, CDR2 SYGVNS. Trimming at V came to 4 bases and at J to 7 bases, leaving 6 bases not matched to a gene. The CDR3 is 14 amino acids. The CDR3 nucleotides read TGTGCCAGCAGTGCCGGACAGGGGGCGAGTGAGCAGTACTTC. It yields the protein CASSAGQGASEQYF.

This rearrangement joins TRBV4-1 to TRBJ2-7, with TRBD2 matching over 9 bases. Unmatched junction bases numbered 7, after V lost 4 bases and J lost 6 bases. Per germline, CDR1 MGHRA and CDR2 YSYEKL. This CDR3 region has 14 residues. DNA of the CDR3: TGCGCCAGCAGCCCCCTCGGAGCGGGGGGCGAGCAGTACTTC. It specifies CASSPLGAGGEQYF.

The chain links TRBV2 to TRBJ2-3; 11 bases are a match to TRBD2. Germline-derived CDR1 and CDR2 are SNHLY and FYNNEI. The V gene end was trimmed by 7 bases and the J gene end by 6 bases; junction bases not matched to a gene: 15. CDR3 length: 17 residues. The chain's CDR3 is CASKIRRSGRAMDTQYF. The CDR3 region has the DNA TGTGCCAGCAAAATACGTCGTAGCGGGAGGGCCATGGATACGCAGTATTTT.

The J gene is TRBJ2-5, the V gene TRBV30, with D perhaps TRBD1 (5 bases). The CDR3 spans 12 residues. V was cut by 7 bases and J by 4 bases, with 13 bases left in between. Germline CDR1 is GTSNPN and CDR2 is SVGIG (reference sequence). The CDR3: CASSYRGETQYF. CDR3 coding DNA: TGTGCCTCCTCGTATAGGGGAGAGACCCAGTACTTC.

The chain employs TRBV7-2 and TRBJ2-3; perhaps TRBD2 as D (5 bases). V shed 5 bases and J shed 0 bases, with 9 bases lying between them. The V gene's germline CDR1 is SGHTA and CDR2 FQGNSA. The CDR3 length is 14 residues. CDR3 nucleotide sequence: TGTGCCAGCAGCCCCGGACTCAGCACAGATACGCAGTATTTT. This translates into CASSPGLSTDTQYF.

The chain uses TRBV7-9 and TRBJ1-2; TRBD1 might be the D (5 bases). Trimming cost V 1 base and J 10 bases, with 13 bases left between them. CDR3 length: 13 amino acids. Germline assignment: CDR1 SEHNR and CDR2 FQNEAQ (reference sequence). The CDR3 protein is CASSLGPGKIYTF. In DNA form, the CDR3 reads TGTGCCAGCAGCTTAGGGCCAGGGAAAATCTACACCTTC.

CDR3 DNA: TGCAGCGTTGAAATTCGAGCGGGAGGAGCACTAGCCAAAAACATTCAGTACTTC. Translated, it gives CSVEIRAGGALAKNIQYF. The chain recombines TRBV29-1 with TRBJ2-4; 9 bases align to TRBD2. V dropped 2 bases and J dropped 0; count of bases not matched to a gene: 11. The germline CDR1 and CDR2 sequences are SQVTM and ANQGSEA. There are 18 residues in the CDR3. Supplemented by reference TRBV29-1 and TRBJ2-4, the full variable domain reads SAVISQKPSRDICQRGTSLTIQCQVDSQVTMMFWYRQQPGQSLTLIATANQGSEATYESGFVIDKFPISRPNLTFSTLTVSNMSPEDSSIYLCSVEIRAGGALAKNIQYFGAGTRLSVL.

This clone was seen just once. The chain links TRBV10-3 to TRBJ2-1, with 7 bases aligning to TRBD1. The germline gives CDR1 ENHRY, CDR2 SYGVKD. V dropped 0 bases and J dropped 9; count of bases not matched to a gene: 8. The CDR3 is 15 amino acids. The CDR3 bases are TGTGCCATCAGTGAGTCGATTAAGGGGGCCGGTGAGCAGTTCTTC. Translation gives CAISESIKGAGEQFF.

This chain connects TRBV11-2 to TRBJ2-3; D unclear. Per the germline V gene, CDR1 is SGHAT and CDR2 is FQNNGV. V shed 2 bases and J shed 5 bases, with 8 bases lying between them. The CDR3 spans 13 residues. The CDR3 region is CASSLSPGDTQYF. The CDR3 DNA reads TGTGCCAGCAGCTTAAGCCCCGGAGATACGCAGTATTTT.